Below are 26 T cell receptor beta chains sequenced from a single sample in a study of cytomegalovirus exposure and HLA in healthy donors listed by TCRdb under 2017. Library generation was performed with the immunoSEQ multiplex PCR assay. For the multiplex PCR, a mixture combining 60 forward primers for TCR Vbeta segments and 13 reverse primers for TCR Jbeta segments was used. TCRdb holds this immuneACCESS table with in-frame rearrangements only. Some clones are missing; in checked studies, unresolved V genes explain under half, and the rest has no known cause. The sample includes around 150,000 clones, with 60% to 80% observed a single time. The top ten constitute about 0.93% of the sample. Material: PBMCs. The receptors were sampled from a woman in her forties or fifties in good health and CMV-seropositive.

The CDR3: CASSFPARGRTTDTQYF. CDR3 coding DNA: TGTGCCAGCAGTTTCCCAGCCAGGGGGCGGACCACAGATACGCAGTATTTT. The chain recombines TRBV28 with TRBJ2-3, with TRBD1 matching over 8 bases. Germline V gives CDR1 MDHEN, CDR2 SYDVKM. The CDR3 runs 17 residues. The junction had 10 bases not matched to a gene; V was cut back by 3 bases and J by 2 bases.

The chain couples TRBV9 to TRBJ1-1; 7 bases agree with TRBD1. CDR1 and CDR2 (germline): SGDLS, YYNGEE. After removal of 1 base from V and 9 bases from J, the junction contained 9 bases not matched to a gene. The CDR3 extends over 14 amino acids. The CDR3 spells CASSVPPGGRKAFF. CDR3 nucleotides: TGTGCCAGCAGCGTACCCCCAGGGGGGCGGAAAGCTTTCTTT.

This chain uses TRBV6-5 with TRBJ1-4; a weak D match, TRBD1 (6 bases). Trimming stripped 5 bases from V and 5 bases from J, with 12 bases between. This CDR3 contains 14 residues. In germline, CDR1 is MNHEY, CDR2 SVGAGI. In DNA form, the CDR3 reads TGTGCCAGCAGTCCCACAGGGTTAAATGAAAAACTGTTTTTT. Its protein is CASSPTGLNEKLFF.

CDR3 loop: CASSSPSGARSYEQYF. The CDR3 nucleotides read TGTGCCAGCAGCTCCCCTAGCGGGGCAAGGTCCTACGAGCAGTACTTC. The gene calls are TRBV7-2 and TRBJ2-7; 9 bases agree with TRBD2. This CDR3 has 16 residues. Trimming cost V 4 bases and J 1 base; bases outside gene matches: 8. From germline, CDR1 is SGHTA and CDR2 FQGNSA.

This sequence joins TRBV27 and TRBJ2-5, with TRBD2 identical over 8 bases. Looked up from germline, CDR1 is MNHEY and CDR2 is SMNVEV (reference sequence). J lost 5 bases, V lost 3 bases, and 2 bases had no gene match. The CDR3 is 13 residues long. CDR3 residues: CASSFSGIETQYF. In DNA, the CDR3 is TGTGCCAGCAGTTTTAGCGGGATTGAGACCCAGTACTTC.

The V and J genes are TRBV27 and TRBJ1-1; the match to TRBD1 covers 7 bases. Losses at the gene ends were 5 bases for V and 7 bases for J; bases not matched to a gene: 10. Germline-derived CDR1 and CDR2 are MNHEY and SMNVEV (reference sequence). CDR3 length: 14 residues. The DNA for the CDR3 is TGTGCCAGCAGTACGCAAAGGGGGCTTGGTGAAGCTTTCTTT. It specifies CASSTQRGLGEAFF.

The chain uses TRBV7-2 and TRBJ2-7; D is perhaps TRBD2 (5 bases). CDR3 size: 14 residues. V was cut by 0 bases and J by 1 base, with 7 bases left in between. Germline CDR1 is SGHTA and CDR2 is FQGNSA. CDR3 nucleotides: TGTGCCAGCAGCTTAGCCCGACTATCCTACGAGCAGTACTTC. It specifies CASSLARLSYEQYF.

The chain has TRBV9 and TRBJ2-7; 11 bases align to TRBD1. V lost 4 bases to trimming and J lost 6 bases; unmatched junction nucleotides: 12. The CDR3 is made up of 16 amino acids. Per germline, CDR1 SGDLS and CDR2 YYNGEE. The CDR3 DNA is TGTGCCAGCAGCCCCGGAGGGGGACAGGGGGAAAGCGAGCAGTACTTC. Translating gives CASSPGGGQGESEQYF.

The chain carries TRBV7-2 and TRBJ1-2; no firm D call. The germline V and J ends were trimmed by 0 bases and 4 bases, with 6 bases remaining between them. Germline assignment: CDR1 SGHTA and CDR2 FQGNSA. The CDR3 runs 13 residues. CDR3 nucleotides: TGTGCCAGCAGCTTAGCACTGCGCTATGGCTACACCTTC. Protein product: CASSLALRYGYTF.

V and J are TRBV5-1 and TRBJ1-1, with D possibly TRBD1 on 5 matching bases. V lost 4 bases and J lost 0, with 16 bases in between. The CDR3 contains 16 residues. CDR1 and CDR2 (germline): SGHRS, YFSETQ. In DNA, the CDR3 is TGCGCCAGCAGCATGGACGGCGGGGGGATGAACACTGAAGCTTTCTTT. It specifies CASSMDGGGMNTEAFF. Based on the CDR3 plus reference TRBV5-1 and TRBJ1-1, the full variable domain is KAGVTQTPRYLIKTRGQQVTLSCSPISGHRSVSWYQQTPGQGLQFLFEYFSETQRNKGNFPGRFSGRQFSNSRSEMNVSTLELGDSALYLCASSMDGGGMNTEAFFGQGTRLTVV.

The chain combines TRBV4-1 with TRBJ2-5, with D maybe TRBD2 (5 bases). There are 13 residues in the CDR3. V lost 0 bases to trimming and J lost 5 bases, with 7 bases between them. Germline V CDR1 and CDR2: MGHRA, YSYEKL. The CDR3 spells CASSQDGEETQYF. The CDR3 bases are TGCGCCAGCAGCCAAGACGGGGAGGAGACCCAGTACTTC.

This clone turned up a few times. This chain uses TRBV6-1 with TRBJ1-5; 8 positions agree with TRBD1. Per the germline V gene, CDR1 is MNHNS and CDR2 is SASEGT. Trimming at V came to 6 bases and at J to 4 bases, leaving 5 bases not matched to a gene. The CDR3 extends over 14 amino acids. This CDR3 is CASRDRGNNQPQHF. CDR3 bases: TGTGCCAGCAGAGACAGGGGCAATAATCAGCCCCAGCATTTT.

The CDR3: CSAWSYEQYF. Written as DNA, the CDR3 is TGCAGTGCTTGGAGCTACGAGCAGTACTTC. The rearrangement uses TRBV20-1 and TRBJ2-7; no reliable D call. The ends were cut back, 5 bases at V and 3 bases at J, with 5 bases in the middle. This CDR3 contains 10 residues. The germline V gene encodes CDR1 DFQATT and CDR2 SNEGSKA (reference sequence).

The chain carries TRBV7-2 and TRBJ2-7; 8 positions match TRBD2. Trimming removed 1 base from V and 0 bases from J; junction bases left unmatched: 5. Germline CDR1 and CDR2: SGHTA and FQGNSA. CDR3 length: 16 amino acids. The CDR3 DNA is TGTGCCAGCAGCTTAGAGCGGGGGTTGAGCTCCTACGAGCAGTACTTC. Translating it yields CASSLERGLSSYEQYF.

CDR3 nucleotides: TGTGCCAGCAGCTTGGCTAGCGTTCCAGATACGCAGTATTTT. It encodes CASSLASVPDTQYF. The chain combines TRBV5-4 with TRBJ2-3; TRBD2 might be the D (6 bases). Germline lookup yields CDR1 SGHNT and CDR2 YYREEE (reference sequence). CDR3 size: 14 residues. V was pared by 0 bases and J by 4 bases, with 9 bases between.

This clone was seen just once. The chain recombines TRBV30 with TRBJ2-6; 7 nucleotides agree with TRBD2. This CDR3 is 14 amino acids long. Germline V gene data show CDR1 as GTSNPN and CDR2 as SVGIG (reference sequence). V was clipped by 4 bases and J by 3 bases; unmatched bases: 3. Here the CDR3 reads CAWTTGGGANVLTF. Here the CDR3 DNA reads TGTGCCTGGACTACGGGGGGTGGGGCCAACGTCCTGACTTTC.

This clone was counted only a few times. The CDR3 region has the DNA TGTGCCAGCAGTCCCGGACAGGGTGGAGATACGCAGTATTTT. Protein product: CASSPGQGGDTQYF. This sequence joins TRBV11-3 and TRBJ2-3; 8 nucleotides agree with TRBD1. J was trimmed by 5 bases and V by 6 bases; bases with no gene match: 7. The CDR3 is 14 residues long. CDR1 and CDR2 from the germline V gene are SGHNT and YENEEA.

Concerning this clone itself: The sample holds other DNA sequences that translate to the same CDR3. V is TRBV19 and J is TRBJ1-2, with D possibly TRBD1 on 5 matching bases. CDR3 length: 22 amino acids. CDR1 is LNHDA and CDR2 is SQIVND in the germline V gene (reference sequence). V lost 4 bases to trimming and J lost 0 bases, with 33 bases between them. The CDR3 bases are TGTGCCAGTAGTAAAAGACAGAACCCGCGACAGCAACAAAGGAAAGCTAACTATGGCTACACCTTC. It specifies CASSKRQNPRQQQRKANYGYTF. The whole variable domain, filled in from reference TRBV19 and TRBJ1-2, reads DGGITQSPKYLFRKEGQNVTLSCEQNLNHDAMYWYRQDPGQGLRLIYYSQIVNDFQKGDIAEGYSVSREKKESFPLTVTSAQKNPTAFYLCASSKRQNPRQQQRKANYGYTFGSGTRLTVV.

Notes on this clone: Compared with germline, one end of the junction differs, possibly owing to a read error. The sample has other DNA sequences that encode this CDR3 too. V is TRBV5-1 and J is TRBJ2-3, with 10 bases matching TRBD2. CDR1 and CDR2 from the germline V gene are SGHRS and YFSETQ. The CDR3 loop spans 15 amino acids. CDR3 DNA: TGTGCCAGCAGCTTGGGAGCGGGGGGGCATCGGGTCTCGTATTTT. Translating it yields CASSLGAGGHRVSYF.

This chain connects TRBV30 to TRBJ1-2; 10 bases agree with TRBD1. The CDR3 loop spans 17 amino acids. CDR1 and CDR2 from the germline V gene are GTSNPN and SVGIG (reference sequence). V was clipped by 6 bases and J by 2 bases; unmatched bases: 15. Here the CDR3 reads CACFLGQGGFLNYGYTF. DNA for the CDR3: TGTGCCTGCTTCCTCGGACAGGGGGGCTTTTTAAACTATGGCTACACCTTC.

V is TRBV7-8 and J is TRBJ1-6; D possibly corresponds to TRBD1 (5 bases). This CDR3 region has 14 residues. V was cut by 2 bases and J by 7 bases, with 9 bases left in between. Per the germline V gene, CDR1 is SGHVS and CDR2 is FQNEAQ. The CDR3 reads CASSLIGGNSPLHF. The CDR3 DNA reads TGTGCCAGCAGCTTAATCGGGGGAAATTCACCCCTCCACTTT.

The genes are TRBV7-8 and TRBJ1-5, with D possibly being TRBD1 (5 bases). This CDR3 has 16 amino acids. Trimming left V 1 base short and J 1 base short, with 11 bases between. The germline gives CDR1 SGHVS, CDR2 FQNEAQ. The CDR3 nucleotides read TGTGCCAGCAGCTTAGGCAGGGTAGGGAGCAATCAGCCCCAGCATTTT. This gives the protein CASSLGRVGSNQPQHF. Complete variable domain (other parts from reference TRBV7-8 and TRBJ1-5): GAGVSQSPRYKVAKRGQDVALRCDPISGHVSLFWYQQALGQGPEFLTYFQNEAQLDKSGLPSDRFFAERPEGSVSTLKIQRTQQEDSAVYLCASSLGRVGSNQPQHFGDGTRLSIL.

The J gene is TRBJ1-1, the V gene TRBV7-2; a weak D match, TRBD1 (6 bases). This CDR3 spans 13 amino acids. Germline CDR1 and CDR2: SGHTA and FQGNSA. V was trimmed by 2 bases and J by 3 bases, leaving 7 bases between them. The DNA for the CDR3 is TGTGCCAGCAGCTTAAACAGGGACACTGAAGCTTTCTTT. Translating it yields CASSLNRDTEAFF.

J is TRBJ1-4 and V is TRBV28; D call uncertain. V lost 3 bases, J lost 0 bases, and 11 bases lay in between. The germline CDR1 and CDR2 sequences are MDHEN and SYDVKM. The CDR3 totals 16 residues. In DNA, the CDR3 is TGTGCCAGCAGTTTCTTGCAGGCCGCAACTAATGAAAAACTGTTTTTT. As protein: CASSFLQAATNEKLFF.

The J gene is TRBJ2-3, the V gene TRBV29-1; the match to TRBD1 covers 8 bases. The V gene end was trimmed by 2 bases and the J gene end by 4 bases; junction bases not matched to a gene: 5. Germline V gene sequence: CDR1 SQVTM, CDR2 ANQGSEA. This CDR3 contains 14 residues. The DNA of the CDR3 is TGCAGCGTTGAAAGCCAGGGGGCTGCAGATACGCAGTATTTT. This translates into CSVESQGAADTQYF.

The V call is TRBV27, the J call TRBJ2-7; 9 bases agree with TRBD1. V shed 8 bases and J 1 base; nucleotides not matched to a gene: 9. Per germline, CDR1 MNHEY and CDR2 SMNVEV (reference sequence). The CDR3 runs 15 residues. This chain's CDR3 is CASWNAGQGSYEQYF. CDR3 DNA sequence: TGTGCCAGCTGGAACGCCGGACAGGGGTCCTACGAGCAGTACTTC.